The rows below give T cell receptor beta chains drawn from one sample of a study of T cell changes during pregnancy in multiple sclerosis. Method: immunoSEQ multiplex PCR; TCRdb's copy keeps in-frame clones and lacks some. The data show about 21,000 clones, 88% seen once. Material: CD8+ T cells from peripheral blood mononuclear cells, obtained in the third trimester of pregnancy. The receptors come from a female donor in good health, enrolled as a control in a pregnancy study. The conserved cysteine and the conserved F or W are not part of the CDR3 here.

J,V,CDR3
TRBJ2-3,TRBV6-1,ASSTTSGSTDTQY
TRBJ2-2,TRBV14,ASKGLATNTGELF
TRBJ1-4,TRBV4-1,ASSQESQRLEKLF
TRBJ2-1,TRBV7-2,ASSLLAGGYNEQF
TRBJ2-2,TRBV30,AWTTGLAGGAGELF
TRBJ2-7,TRBV4-3,ASSQDLEGHEQY
TRBJ1-5,TRBV19,ASSTATVLRYGSNQPQH
TRBJ2-2,TRBV19,ASSMSPRGGGELF
TRBJ2-4,TRBV9,ASSVDMRAKNIQY
TRBJ2-7,TRBV27,ASSPNRDYYEQY
TRBJ2-5,TRBV7-9,ASSFLTLQETQY
TRBJ1-2,TRBV6-5,ASSYLVTGGSLGYT
TRBJ1-1,TRBV7-8,ASSLTGVSLTEAF
TRBJ2-7,TRBV27,ASSWGTGGYEQY
TRBJ1-5,TRBV27,ASSLSVSQPQH
TRBJ2-3,TRBV7-3,ASSPLAASTDTQY
TRBJ2-7,TRBV7-9,ASSFGTGRYEQY
TRBJ1-1,TRBV30,AWGKGSTEAF
TRBJ2-6,TRBV4-3,ASSQDGHSGANVLT
TRBJ1-2,TRBV5-1,ASSLKSSGAYGYT
TRBJ2-3,TRBV2,ASTSSSGFTQY
TRBJ1-3,TRBV10-3,AISEIAAVSIY
TRBJ2-3,TRBV30,AWETGAASTDTQY
TRBJ1-2,TRBV27,ASSPRTGNGYT
TRBJ2-1,TRBV21-1,ASSKVFTGKYNEQF
TRBJ2-5,TRBV18,ASSAWPGETQY
TRBJ1-2,TRBV9,ASSVGDRGPRGGYT
TRBJ1-4,TRBV29-1,SAYPGDSEKLF
TRBJ2-7,TRBV2,ASSENRAYEQY
TRBJ2-3,TRBV6-4,ASSGTDTDTQY
TRBJ2-7,TRBV5-1,ASSPGDGGQGIPYEQY
TRBJ1-1,TRBV6-6,ASSFPPDTEAF
TRBJ2-6,TRBV13,ASSLAPGQGAWGANVLT
TRBJ2-3,TRBV5-1,ASSPGTSGRADTQY
TRBJ2-7,TRBV28,ASSSFFEQY
TRBJ1-1,TRBV6-1,ASSEAWTLPEAF
TRBJ2-4,TRBV4-2,ASSQGLAGAGAIQY
TRBJ1-1,TRBV28,ASSPDREATEAF
TRBJ2-7,TRBV10-3,AIRGLAGGGPYEQY
TRBJ2-1,TRBV4-1,ASSQDLGRHRSYNEQF
TRBJ1-1,TRBV7-8,ASSPLATGERGPEAF
TRBJ2-2,TRBV27,ASSLRQVANTGELF
TRBJ2-5,TRBV13,ASSYRQYQETQY
TRBJ2-1,TRBV10-2,ASSGTSGGNEQF
TRBJ2-7,TRBV6-1,ASSVWRSLYEQY
TRBJ2-1,TRBV4-3,ASSHPGLGGGEQF
TRBJ1-1,TRBV6-5,ASSRPGQGAF
TRBJ2-7,TRBV6-1,ASSLLVASYEQY
TRBJ1-5,TRBV27,ASSQQGIQPQH
TRBJ2-7,TRBV2,ASGGGHEQY
TRBJ2-3,TRBV19,ASTWRVGDTQY
TRBJ2-1,TRBV6-5,ASSSGRTYNEQF
TRBJ2-3,TRBV9,ASSTVGVWTDTQY
TRBJ2-7,TRBV7-2,ASSSWGGAVYEQY
TRBJ1-3,TRBV4-1,ASSQEPGDSGNTIY
TRBJ2-3,TRBV18,ASSPLQGGTDTQY
TRBJ2-1,TRBV4-1,ASSPSPVTGYASSYNEQF
TRBJ2-7,TRBV19,ASSGGNEQY
TRBJ1-6,TRBV4-1,ASSQDRWGQGNSPLH
TRBJ2-3,TRBV9,ASSVEGLAGRGDTQY